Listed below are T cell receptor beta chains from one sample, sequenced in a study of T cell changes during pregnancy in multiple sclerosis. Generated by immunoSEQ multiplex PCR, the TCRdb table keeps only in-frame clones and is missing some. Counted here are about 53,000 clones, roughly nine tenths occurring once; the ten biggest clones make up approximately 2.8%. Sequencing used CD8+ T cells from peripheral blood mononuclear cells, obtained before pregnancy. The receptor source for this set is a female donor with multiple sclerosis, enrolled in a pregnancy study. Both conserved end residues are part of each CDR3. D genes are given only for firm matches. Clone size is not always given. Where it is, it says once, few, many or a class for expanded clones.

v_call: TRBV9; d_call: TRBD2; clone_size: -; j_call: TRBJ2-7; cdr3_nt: TGTGCCAGCAGCGCCGAAAGCGGGGAAGACTACGAGCAGTACTTC; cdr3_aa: CASSAESGEDYEQYF
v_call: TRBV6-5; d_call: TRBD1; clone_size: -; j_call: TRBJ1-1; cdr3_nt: TGTGCCAGCAGTCCGCAGGGGGTTTGGGCTGAAGCTTTCTTT; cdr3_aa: CASSPQGVWAEAFF
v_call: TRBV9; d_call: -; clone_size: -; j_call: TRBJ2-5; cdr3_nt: TGTGCCAGCAGCGTCGCGGGGGCTCAAGAGACCCAGTACTTC; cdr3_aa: CASSVAGAQETQYF
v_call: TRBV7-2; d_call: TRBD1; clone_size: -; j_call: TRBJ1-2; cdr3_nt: TGTGCCAGCAGCTCCTTGCCTCCGGGACAGGCCGCCTATGGCTACACCTTC; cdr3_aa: CASSSLPPGQAAYGYTF
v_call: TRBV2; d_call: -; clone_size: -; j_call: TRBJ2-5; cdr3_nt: TGTGCCAGCCCCGGTCGGGGTCAAGAGACCCAGTACTTC; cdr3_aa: CASPGRGQETQYF
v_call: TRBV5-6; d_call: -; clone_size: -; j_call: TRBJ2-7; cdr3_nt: TGTGCCAGCAGCTTTGGCAGGGGCGGCGAGCAGTACTTC; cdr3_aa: CASSFGRGGEQYF
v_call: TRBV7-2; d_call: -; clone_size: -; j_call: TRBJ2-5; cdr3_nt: TGTGCCAGCAGTCTCTCGGGGGTGAGGGAGACCCAGTACTTC; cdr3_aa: CASSLSGVRETQYF
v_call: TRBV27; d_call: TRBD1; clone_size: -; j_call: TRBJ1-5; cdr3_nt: TGTGCCAGCAGTCCAGGGGGACAGGGGCAGCCCCAGCATTTT; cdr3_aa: CASSPGGQGQPQHF
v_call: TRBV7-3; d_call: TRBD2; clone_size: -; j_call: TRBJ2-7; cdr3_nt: TGTGCCAGCAGCCCCGGGACTAGCGGGGCTAGCTACGAGCAGTACTTC; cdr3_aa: CASSPGTSGASYEQYF
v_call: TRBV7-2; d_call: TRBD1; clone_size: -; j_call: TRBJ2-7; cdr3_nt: TGTGCCAGCAGCTTAGGGGCAGGGGGCTACGAGCAGTACTTC; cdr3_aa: CASSLGAGGYEQYF
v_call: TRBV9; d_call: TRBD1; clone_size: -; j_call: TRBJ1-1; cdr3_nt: TGTGCCAGCAGCGTAGCAGGGGGCGTCGGTGAAGCTTTCTTT; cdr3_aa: CASSVAGGVGEAFF
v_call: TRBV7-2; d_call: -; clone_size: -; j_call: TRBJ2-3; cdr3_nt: TGTGCCAGCAGCTTAGGGAGCGGACCTAGCACAGATACGCAGTATTTT; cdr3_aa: CASSLGSGPSTDTQYF
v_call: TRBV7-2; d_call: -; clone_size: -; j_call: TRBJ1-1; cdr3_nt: TGTGCCAGCAGCCCGTGGGACACCCTGGGGGACACTGAAGCTTTCTTT; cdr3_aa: CASSPWDTLGDTEAFF
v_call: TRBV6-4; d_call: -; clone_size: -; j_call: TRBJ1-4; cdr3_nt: TGTGCCAGAACCCTACCTCCGACAAATGAAAAACTGTTTTTT; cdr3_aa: CARTLPPTNEKLFF
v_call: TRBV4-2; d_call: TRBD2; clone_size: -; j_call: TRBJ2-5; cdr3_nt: TGTGCCAGCAGCCAACCCCCGGGGAGCGGGGCCCAAGAGACCCAGTACTTC; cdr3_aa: CASSQPPGSGAQETQYF
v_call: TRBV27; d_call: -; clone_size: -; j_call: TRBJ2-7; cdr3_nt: TGTGCCAGCAGTTTAACAGGGAACGAGCAGTACTTC; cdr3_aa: CASSLTGNEQYF
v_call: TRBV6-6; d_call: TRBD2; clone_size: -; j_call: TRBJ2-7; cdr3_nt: TGTGCCATCTCGGGACTAGGGGGGCGCGAGCAGTACTTC; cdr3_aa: CAISGLGGREQYF
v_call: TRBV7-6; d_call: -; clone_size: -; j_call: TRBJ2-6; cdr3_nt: TGTGCCAGCAGCTTAGGAAGACAGATCTCTGGGGCCAACGTCCTGACTTTC; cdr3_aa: CASSLGRQISGANVLTF
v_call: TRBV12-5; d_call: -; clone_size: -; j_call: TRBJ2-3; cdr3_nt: TGTGCTAGTGGTTTGCGGGGGATCATAGATACGCAGTATTTT; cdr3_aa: CASGLRGIIDTQYF
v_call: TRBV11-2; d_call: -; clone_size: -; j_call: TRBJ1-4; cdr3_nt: TGTGCCAGCAGCTTAGACTCCCTGAGAGGGAGGGGTGAAAAACTGTTTTTT; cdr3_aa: CASSLDSLRGRGEKLFF
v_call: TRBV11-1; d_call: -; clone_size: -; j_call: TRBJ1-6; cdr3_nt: TGTGCCAGCAGACCCTCGAGGGGAGGCAATTCACCCCTCCACTTT; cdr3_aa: CASRPSRGGNSPLHF
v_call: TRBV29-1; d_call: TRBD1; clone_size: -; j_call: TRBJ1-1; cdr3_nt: TGCAGCGTTTGGGACAGCATGAACACTGAAGCTTTCTTT; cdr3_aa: CSVWDSMNTEAFF
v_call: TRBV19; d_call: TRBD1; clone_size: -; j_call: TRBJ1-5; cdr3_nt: TGTGCCAGTAGTCCTCTTTTGGACAGGAGTTATAGCAATCAGCCCCAGCATTTT; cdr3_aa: CASSPLLDRSYSNQPQHF
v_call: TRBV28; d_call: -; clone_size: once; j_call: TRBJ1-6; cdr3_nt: TGTGCCAGCCGGGAGGGGAATTCACCCCTCCACTTT; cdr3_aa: CASREGNSPLHF
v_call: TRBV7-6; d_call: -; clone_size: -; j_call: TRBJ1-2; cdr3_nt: TGTGCCAGCAGCCCCCCCGACACCTATGGCTACACCTTC; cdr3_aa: CASSPPDTYGYTF
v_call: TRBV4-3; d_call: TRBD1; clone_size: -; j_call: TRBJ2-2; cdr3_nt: TGCGCCAGCAGCCAAGATGTCAGGACAGGGCACACCGGGGAGCTGTTTTTT; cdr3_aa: CASSQDVRTGHTGELFF
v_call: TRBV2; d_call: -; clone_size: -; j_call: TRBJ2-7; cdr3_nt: TGTGCCAGCAGTGGAGAGGCCCACGAGCAGTACTTC; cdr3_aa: CASSGEAHEQYF
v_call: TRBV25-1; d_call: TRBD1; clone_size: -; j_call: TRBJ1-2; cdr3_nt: TGTGCCAGCAGTGAATGGGGACAGGGTAACTATGGCTACACCTTC; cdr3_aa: CASSEWGQGNYGYTF
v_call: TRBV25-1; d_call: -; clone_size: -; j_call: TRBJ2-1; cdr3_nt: TGTGCCAGCAGTCCCCGAGGGCCTTATGAGCAGTTCTTC; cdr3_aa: CASSPRGPYEQFF
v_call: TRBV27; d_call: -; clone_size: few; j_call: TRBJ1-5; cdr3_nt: TGTGCCAGCAGTTCTCGGAGCAATCAGCCCCAGCATTTT; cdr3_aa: CASSSRSNQPQHF
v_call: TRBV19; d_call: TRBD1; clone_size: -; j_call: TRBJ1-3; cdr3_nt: TGTGCCAGTAGTATCGGGACAGGGGCTGGAAACACCATATATTTT; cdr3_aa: CASSIGTGAGNTIYF
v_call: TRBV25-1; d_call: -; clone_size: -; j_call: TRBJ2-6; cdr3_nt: TGTGCCAGCAGTGCAAACTCTGGGGCCAACGTCCTGACTTTC; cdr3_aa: CASSANSGANVLTF
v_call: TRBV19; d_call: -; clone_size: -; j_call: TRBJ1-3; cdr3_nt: TGTGCCAGTAGTCCAACAGGGAGCTCTGGAAACACCATATATTTT; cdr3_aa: CASSPTGSSGNTIYF
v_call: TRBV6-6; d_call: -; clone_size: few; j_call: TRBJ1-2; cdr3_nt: TGTGCCAGCGGGAGGGATGGCTACACCTTC; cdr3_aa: CASGRDGYTF
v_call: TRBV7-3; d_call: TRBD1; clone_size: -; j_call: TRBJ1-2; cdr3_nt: TGTGCCAGCAGCCCCACAGGGGGCGAGGGCTACACCTTC; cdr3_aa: CASSPTGGEGYTF
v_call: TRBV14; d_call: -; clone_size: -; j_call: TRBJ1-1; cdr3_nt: TGTGCCAGCAGCCCCCCTTTCAGCACTGAAGCTTTCTTT; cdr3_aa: CASSPPFSTEAFF
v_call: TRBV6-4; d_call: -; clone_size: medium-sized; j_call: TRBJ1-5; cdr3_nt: TGTGCCAGCAGTGACTCGCCGGGGGGCCAGCCCCAGCATTTT; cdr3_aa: CASSDSPGGQPQHF
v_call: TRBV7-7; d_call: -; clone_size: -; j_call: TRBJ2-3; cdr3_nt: TGTGCCAGCAGCTTAGGGGCTGCTATTAGCACAGATACGCAGTATTTT; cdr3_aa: CASSLGAAISTDTQYF
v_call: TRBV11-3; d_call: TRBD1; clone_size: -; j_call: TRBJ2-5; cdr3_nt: TGTGCCAGCACCGACAGGGGGGAAGAGACCCAGTACTTC; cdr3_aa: CASTDRGEETQYF
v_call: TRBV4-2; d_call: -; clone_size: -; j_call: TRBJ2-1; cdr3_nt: TGTGCCAGCAGCCAAGAAGGTGGGGACAGCGGGTGGAATGAGCAGTTCTTC; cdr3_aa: CASSQEGGDSGWNEQFF
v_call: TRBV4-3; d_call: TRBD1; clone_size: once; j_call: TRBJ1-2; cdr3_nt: TGCGCCAGCAGCCAAGTAACAGGGGCTAACTATGGCTACACCTTC; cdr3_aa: CASSQVTGANYGYTF
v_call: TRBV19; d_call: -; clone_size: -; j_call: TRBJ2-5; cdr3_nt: TGTGCCAGTAGTATCGCCCCCGGGTTTAAGCAGACCCAGTACTTC; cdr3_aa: CASSIAPGFKQTQYF
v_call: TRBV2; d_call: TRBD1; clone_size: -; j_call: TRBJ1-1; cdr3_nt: TGTGCCAGCAGTTCCGGGACAGGGAACACTGAAGCTTTCTTT; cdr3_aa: CASSSGTGNTEAFF
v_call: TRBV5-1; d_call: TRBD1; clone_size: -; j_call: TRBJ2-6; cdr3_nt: TGCGCCAGCAGCTTGGCGCCCCAGGGACAGGGGGTCCATGGGGCCAACGTCCTGACTTTC; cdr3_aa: CASSLAPQGQGVHGANVLTF
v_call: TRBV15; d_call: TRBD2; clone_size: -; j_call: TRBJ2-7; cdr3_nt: TGTGCCGTTAGCGGGGGGGCAACCTACGAGCAGTACTTC; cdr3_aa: CAVSGGATYEQYF
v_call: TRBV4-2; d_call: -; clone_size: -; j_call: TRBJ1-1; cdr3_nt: TGTGCCAGCAGCCAAACCGGAGGGTTTGAAGCTTTCTTT; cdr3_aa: CASSQTGGFEAFF
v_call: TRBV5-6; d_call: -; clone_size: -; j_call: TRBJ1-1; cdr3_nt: TGTGCCAGCAGCTTTAGTAGGGAGTGGGTTGAAGCTTTCTTT; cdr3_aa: CASSFSREWVEAFF
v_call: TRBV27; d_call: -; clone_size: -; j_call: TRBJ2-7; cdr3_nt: TGTGCCAGCAGTTTAGGCCTAGGAGCCTACGAGCAGTACTTC; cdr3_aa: CASSLGLGAYEQYF
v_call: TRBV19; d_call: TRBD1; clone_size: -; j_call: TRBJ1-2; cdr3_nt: TGTGCCAGTAGTCCCGGGACAGGGGATGTAGGCTACACCTTC; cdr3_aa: CASSPGTGDVGYTF
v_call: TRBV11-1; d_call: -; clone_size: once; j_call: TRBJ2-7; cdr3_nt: TGTGCCAGCAGCTTAACAAGCGTAGTATCCTACGAGCAGTACTTC; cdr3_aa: CASSLTSVVSYEQYF
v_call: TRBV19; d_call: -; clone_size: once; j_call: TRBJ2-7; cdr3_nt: TGTGCCAGTAGTCTCGCGGCAGCCTACGAGCAGTACTTC; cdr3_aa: CASSLAAAYEQYF
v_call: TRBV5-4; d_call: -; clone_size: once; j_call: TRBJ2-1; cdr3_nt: TGTGCCAGCAGGGACACGACAGACTACAATGAGCAGTTCTTC; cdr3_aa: CASRDTTDYNEQFF
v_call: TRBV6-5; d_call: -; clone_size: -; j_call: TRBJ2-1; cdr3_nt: TGTGCCAGCATGCAGGGGTGGGACAATGAGCAGTTCTTC; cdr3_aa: CASMQGWDNEQFF
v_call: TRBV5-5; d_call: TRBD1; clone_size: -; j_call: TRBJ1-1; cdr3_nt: TGTGCCAGCAGCTTGGAAGGGACAGTGAACACTGAAGCTTTCTTT; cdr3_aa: CASSLEGTVNTEAFF